Below are 12 T cell receptor beta chains sequenced from a single sample in a study of T cells in women clearing cervical HPV infection. Here immunoSEQ multiplex PCR was the method, and the copy in TCRdb shows in-frame clones only, minus some. The sample table includes some 30,000 clones. Sequencing input: blood buffy coat. Receptor source: a woman between 18 and 75 years old with a cervical HPV16 infection that either progressed to CIN3+ or cleared (not recorded which).

A note on this clone: Coverage ceases 3 residues before the CDR3 finishes, and the germline J gene fills in the end. This sequence joins TRBV20-1 and TRBJ2-3; D is perhaps TRBD2 (5 bases). The germline V gene encodes CDR1 DFQATT and CDR2 SNEGSKA (reference sequence). CDR3 length equals 16 residues. The sequenced CDR3 bases are TGCAGTGCTCGAGTCACTGACGGACTTAGCAATCAGCCG. It yields the protein CSARVTDGLSNQP. The entire CDR3 is CSARVTDGLSNQPQYF.

About this clone itself: Germline is not matched at one junction end, which may reflect a read error. From the germline J gene comes the end of the CDR3, since the read stops 3 residues before it. The chain recombines TRBV4-2 with TRBJ1-4, with D possibly being TRBD1 (6 bases). The CDR3 has 16 residues. Germline CDR1 LGHNA, CDR2 YNFKEQ. CDR3 sequence: CASSQDLRTVNEKLFF. CDR3 bases read: TGCGCCAGCAGCCAAGATCTTCGGACAGTTAATGAAAAA.

As to this clone: The missing CDR3 end, 3 residues past where the read stops, is filled in from the germline J gene. This chain joins TRBV30 and TRBJ2-1; TRBD1 aligns across 7 bases. The CDR3 spans 13 residues. Germline CDR1 is GTSNPN and CDR2 is SVGIG (reference sequence). The junction had 4 bases not matched to a gene; V was cut back by 2 bases and J by 6 bases. CDR3 sequence: CAWSTGTVNEQFF. The sequenced part of the CDR3 DNA is TGTGCCTGGAGTACCGGGACAGTCAATGAG.

Concerning this clone: The read terminates 3 residues before the CDR3 end, so the remaining end is supplied by the germline J gene. This sequence joins TRBV9 and TRBJ2-5; 7 positions agree with TRBD1. The ends lost 1 base at V and 5 bases at J; junction bases unmatched: 8. This CDR3 region has 15 residues. CDR1 is SGDLS, CDR2 YYNGEE, per germline. The CDR3 bases that were read are TGTGCCAGCAGCGTAAGACAGGGCGGAGTGGAGACC. This sequence encodes CASSVRQGGVET. The full CDR3 is CASSVRQGGVETQYF.

Regarding this clone: The CDR3 end is not reached by the read, which stops 3 residues before it; the germline J gene fills it in. J is TRBJ1-4 and V is TRBV5-8; maybe TRBD1 (6 bases). The CDR3 covers 15 residues. Trimming took 0 bases from V and 3 from J, leaving 9 bases between them. Germline loops: CDR1 SGHTS, CDR2 YDEGEE. The covered CDR3 bases are TGTGCCAGCAGCTTGGCCAGGGGACCTAATGAAAAA. Protein sequence: CASSLARGPNEK. The full CDR3 protein is CASSLARGPNEKLFF.

In regard to this clone: The read gets to within 3 residues of the CDR3 end, and the germline J gene fills in the rest. The chain is built from TRBV5-1 and TRBJ1-5; D possibly corresponds to TRBD1 (5 bases). The V end lost 4 bases, the J end lost 2 bases, and 16 bases lay between the germline ends. Germline V lookup: CDR1 SGHRS, CDR2 YFSETQ. This CDR3 spans 16 amino acids. CDR3 DNA, as far as it was read: TGCGCCAGCAGCATCGGGACCCCGGGGGGCAATCAGCCC. It codes for CASSIGTPGGNQP. The entire CDR3 is CASSIGTPGGNQPQHF.

As to this clone: The CDR3 end lies 3 residues beyond the end of the read and is filled in from the germline J gene. The V gene is TRBV5-6, the J gene TRBJ1-6; TRBD1 matches 11 bases. Trimming removed 3 bases from V and 9 bases from J; junction bases left unmatched: 5. CDR1 and CDR2 (germline): SGHDT, YYEEEE. The CDR3 is 15 amino acids. The CDR3 protein is CASSWGTGGGSPLHF. The covered CDR3 bases are TGTGCCAGCAGCTGGGGGACAGGGGGGGGTTCACCC.

Of note for this clone: At one of its ends the junction is not consistent with the germline gene, which may arise from a read error. The read halts 3 residues ahead of the CDR3 end, with the missing end drawn from the germline J gene. This chain links TRBV4-2 with TRBJ2-1; the D is unclear. This CDR3 comprises 15 residues. CDR1 is LGHNA and CDR2 is YNFKEQ in the germline V gene. The chain's CDR3 is CASSQDGSRYNEQFF. The sequenced CDR3 bases are TGCGCCAGCAGCCAAGATGGAAGCAGGTACAATGAG.

As to this clone: The read ends 3 residues before the CDR3 terminus; that terminus is restored from the germline J gene. The chain recombines TRBV20-1 with TRBJ2-3, with a tentative D call TRBD2 (6 bases). Trimming shortened V by 5 bases and J by 2 bases, and 17 bases separated the two germline ends. The CDR3 is 15 amino acids. The germline V gene encodes CDR1 DFQATT and CDR2 SNEGSKA (reference sequence). The CDR3: CSASGLEGTTDTQYF. The CDR3 DNA, read in part, is TGCAGTGCTTCGGGACTTGAAGGAACCACAGATACG.

About this clone itself: The CDR3 goes on 3 residues after the read ends, and that part is filled in from the germline J gene. The chain combines TRBV6-2 or TRBV6-3 with TRBJ1-5, with TRBD1 matching 10 bases. CDR3 length: 17 residues. In germline, CDR1 is MNHEY, CDR2 SVGEGT. V gave up 6 bases and J gave up 4 bases; unmatched junction bases: 12. The CDR3 loop is CASSAGTGARRNQPQHF. The DNA read from the CDR3 is TGTGCCAGCAGCGCCGGGACAGGGGCGCGGCGGAATCAGCCC.

Comments on this clone: Read data end 3 residues before the CDR3 end; the end is taken from the germline J gene. The rearrangement uses TRBV5-5 and TRBJ1-1, with no clear D. Germline V CDR1 and CDR2: SGHKS, YYEKEE (reference sequence). V was cut by 0 bases and J by 3 bases, with 12 bases left in between. The CDR3 has 15 residues. The CDR3 bases that were read are TGTGCCAGCAGCTTGGTGGAACTTCAGGACACTGAA. Its translation: CASSLVELQDTE. The whole CDR3 sequence reads CASSLVELQDTEAFF.

Frequency places this clone as medium-sized. The read gets to within 3 residues of the CDR3 end, and the germline J gene fills in the rest. The rearrangement links TRBV7-6 to TRBJ2-3; 14 nucleotides line up with TRBD2. There are 16 residues in the CDR3. Looked up from germline, CDR1 is SGHVS and CDR2 is FNYEAQ. Trimming removed 3 bases from V and 4 bases from J; junction bases left unmatched: 3. CDR3 DNA, as far as it was read: TGTGCCAGCAGCTTGGGACTAGCGGGAGCGGCAGATACG. Its protein is CASSLGLAGAADT. The CDR3, in full, reads CASSLGLAGAADTQYF.